A single sample gave rise to the 7 T cell receptor beta chains below, sequenced in a study of T cell responses to AZD1222 COVID-19 vaccine. Assay: immunoSEQ multiplex PCR; the TCRdb copy retains only in-frame clones and omits some. The sample gives some 150,000 clones, 89% of which show up once; approximately 4.8% is in the top ten. Sample: peripheral blood, taken on day 0 of AZD1222 vaccination. These receptors were taken from an adult in good health.

This chain connects TRBV10-2 to TRBJ2-1; TRBD1 is a possible D gene (6 bases). The CDR3 has 14 residues. Trimming cost V 7 bases and J 3 bases, with 13 bases left between them. CDR1 is WSHSY and CDR2 is SAAADI in the germline V gene. The CDR3 sequence: CASTKTGFYNEQFF. The DNA of the CDR3 is TGCGCCAGCACCAAGACAGGCTTCTACAATGAGCAGTTCTTC.

V gene TRBV3-1 (or the pseudogene TRBV3-2) combines with J gene TRBJ2-1, with 7 nucleotides matching TRBD2. The CDR3 consists of 16 residues. The germline CDR1 and CDR2 sequences are LGHDT and YNNKEL (reference sequence). The V segment lost 10 bases and the J segment 5 bases; nucleotides outside the gene matches: 17. Written as DNA, the CDR3 is TGTGCCACCAGTACTTTTGGGGGGGGTGACCACAATGAGCAGTTCTTC. It translates to CATSTFGGGDHNEQFF.

CDR3 in amino acids: CASSLGDRAHSPLHF. Here the CDR3 DNA reads TGTGCCAGCAGCTTAGGGGACAGGGCTCATTCACCCCTCCACTTT. The chain is built from TRBV7-6 and TRBJ1-6; 9 nucleotides match TRBD1. This CDR3 is built from 15 residues. V gave up 1 base and J gave up 8 bases; unmatched junction bases: 3. Germline V gives CDR1 SGHVS, CDR2 FNYEAQ.

The rearrangement joins TRBV28 to TRBJ2-7, with 8 bases that match TRBD1. The germline gives CDR1 MDHEN, CDR2 SYDVKM. This CDR3 is built from 14 residues. Trimming at V came to 8 bases and at J to 2 bases, leaving 8 bases not matched to a gene. CDR3 sequence reads: CASLTGTGAYEQYF. Here the CDR3 DNA reads TGTGCCAGCTTGACCGGGACAGGCGCCTACGAGCAGTACTTC.

The sample holds one count of this clone. The chain uses TRBV19 and TRBJ1-1, with D unresolved. The CDR3 is 13 amino acids. The germline gives CDR1 LNHDA, CDR2 SQIVND (reference sequence). The V gene lost 3 bases and the J gene lost 5 bases, with 10 bases spanning the gap. The CDR3 spells CASSIEGLTEAFF. CDR3 bases: TGTGCCAGTAGTATCGAGGGCTTAACTGAAGCTTTCTTT. Full variable domain (remainder filled in from reference TRBV19 and TRBJ1-1): DGGITQSPKYLFRKEGQNVTLSCEQNLNHDAMYWYRQDPGQGLRLIYYSQIVNDFQKGDIAEGYSVSREKKESFPLTVTSAQKNPTAFYLCASSIEGLTEAFFGQGTRLTVV.

V and J are TRBV15 and TRBJ1-5, with D unclear. The CDR3 is 16 amino acids. Between the trimmed V and J ends, which lost 0 bases and 0 bases, there was a span of 9 bases. The germline V gene encodes CDR1 LNHNV and CDR2 YYDKDF (reference sequence). CDR3 loop: CATSREVFDSNQPQHF. For the CDR3, the DNA is TGTGCCACCAGCAGAGAGGTTTTTGATAGCAATCAGCCCCAGCATTTT.

The genes are TRBV21-1 and TRBJ2-5. TRBV21-1 is labeled a pseudogene. This CDR3 has 13 amino acids. In nucleotides, the CDR3 is TGTGCCAGCTTGAGAGGGGCTCAAGAGACCCAGTACTTC. It encodes CASLRGAQETQYF.